This T cell receptor beta chain emerged from a study of beta chain features in type 1 diabetes. General observations from the study: Shortening of TCRB CDR3s, moderate but significant, appeared in all four CD4+ subsets of Type 1 diabetes patients. Within patients, naive, central memory and Treg TCRB repertoires seemed more similar than within healthy donors. Small HLA sub-analyses could not settle whether HLA shapes TCRB rearrangement.

Expressed TCRB transcripts were sequenced because the entire RNA isolate underwent reverse transcription. This table comes from immunoSEQ multiplex PCR, and its TCRdb copy is limited to in-frame clones, with some not included. Among 350,000 to 450,000 clones listed, over 10% were seen once. In germline, CDR1 is SGHTA, CDR2 FQGNSA. This CDR3 is built from 12 residues. The ends were cut back, 2 bases at V and 9 bases at J, with 8 bases in the middle. This clone was found a few times. Its antigen is not identified. What was sequenced was naive CD4+ T cells from blood. The receptor was derived from a woman aged 18-29 years with type 1 diabetes. The chain employs TRBV7-2 and TRBJ2-1; TRBD2 is a possible D gene (7 bases). The CDR3 bases are TGTGCCAGCAGCTTACGGGGGGCTGAGCAGTTCTTC. It is translated as CASSLRGAEQFF.